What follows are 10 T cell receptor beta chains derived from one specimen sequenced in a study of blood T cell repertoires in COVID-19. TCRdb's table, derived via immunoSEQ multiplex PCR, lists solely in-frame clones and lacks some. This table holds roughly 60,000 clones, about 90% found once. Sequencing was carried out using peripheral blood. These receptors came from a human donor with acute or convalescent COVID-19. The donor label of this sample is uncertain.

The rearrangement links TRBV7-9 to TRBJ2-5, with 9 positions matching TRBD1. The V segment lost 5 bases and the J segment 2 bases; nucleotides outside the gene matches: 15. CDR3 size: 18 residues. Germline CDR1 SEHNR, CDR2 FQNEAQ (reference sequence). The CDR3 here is CASSAPGQGSVRQETQYF. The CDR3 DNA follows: TGTGCCAGCAGCGCCCCGGGACAGGGATCAGTTCGGCAAGAGACCCAGTACTTC.

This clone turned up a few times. The CDR3 region has the DNA TGTGCCAGCAGTTTATCCGGGGAGGGAGGAGAGACCCAGTACTTC. Translating gives CASSLSGEGGETQYF. This chain connects TRBV28 to TRBJ2-5, with 7 bases identical to TRBD2. CDR3 length: 15 residues. V was pared by 1 base and J by 4 bases, with 6 bases of the junction left unmatched. Looked up from germline, CDR1 is MDHEN and CDR2 is SYDVKM.

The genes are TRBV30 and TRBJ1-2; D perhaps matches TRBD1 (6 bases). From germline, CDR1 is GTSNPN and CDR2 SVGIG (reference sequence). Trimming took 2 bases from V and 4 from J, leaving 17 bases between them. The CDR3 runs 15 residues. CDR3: CAWSQPTGFGYGYTF. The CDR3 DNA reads TGTGCCTGGAGTCAACCAACAGGGTTCGGCTATGGCTACACCTTC. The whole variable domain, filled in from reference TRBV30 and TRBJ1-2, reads SQTIHQWPATLVQPVGSPLSLECTVEGTSNPNLYWYRQAAGRGLQLLFYSVGIGQISSEVPQNLSASRPQDRQFILSSKKLLLSDSGFYLCAWSQPTGFGYGYTFGSGTRLTVV.

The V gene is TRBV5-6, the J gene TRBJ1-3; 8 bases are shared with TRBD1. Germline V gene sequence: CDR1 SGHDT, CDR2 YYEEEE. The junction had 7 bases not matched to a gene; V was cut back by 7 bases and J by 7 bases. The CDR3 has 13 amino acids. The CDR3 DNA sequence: TGTGCCAGCGGAGACAGGGGAGATAACACCATATATTTT. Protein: CASGDRGDNTIYF.

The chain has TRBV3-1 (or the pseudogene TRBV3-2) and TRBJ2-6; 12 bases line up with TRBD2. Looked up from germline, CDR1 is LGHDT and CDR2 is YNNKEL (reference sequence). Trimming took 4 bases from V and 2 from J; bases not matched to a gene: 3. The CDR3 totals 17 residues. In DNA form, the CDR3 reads TGTGCCAGCAGCCCGACTAGCGGGGGAGCTGGGGCCAACGTCCTGACTTTC. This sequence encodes CASSPTSGGAGANVLTF.

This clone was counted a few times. The CDR3 nucleotides are TGTGCCAGCAGCGTCCTAGCGGGAGGGACCGGGGAGCTGTTTTTT. This codes for CASSVLAGGTGELFF. V gene TRBV9 combines with J gene TRBJ2-2; 12 nucleotides line up with TRBD2. The germline V gene has CDR1 SGDLS and CDR2 YYNGEE. J lost 5 bases, V lost 2 bases, and 1 base had no gene match. The CDR3 extends over 15 amino acids.

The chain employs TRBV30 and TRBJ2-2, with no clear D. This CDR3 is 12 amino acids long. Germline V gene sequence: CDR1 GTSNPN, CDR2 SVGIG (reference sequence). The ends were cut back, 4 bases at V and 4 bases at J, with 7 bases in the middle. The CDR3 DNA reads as TGTGCCTGGACGGTGATCACCGGGGAGCTGTTTTTT. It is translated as CAWTVITGELFF.

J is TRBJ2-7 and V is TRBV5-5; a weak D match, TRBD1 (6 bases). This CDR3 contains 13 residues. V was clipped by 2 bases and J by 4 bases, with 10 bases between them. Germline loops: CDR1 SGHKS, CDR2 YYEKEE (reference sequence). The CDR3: CASSLQGRYEQYV. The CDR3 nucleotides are TGTGCCAGCAGCTTACAGGGCAGGTACGAGCAGTACGTC.

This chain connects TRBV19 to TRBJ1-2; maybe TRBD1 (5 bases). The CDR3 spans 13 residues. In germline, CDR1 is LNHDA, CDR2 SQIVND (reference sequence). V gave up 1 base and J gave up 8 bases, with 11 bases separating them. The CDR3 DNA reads TGTGCCAGTAGTATAGTGGCAGGGAACGGCTACACCTTC. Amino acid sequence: CASSIVAGNGYTF. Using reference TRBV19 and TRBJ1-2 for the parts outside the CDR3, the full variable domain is DGGITQSPKYLFRKEGQNVTLSCEQNLNHDAMYWYRQDPGQGLRLIYYSQIVNDFQKGDIAEGYSVSREKKESFPLTVTSAQKNPTAFYLCASSIVAGNGYTFGSGTRLTVV.

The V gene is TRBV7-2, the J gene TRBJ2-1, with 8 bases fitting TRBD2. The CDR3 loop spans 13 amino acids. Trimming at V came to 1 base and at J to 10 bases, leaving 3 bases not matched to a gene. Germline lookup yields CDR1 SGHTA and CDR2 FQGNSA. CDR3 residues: CASSLGGGPEQFF. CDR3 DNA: TGTGCCAGCAGCTTAGGCGGGGGGCCCGAGCAGTTCTTC.